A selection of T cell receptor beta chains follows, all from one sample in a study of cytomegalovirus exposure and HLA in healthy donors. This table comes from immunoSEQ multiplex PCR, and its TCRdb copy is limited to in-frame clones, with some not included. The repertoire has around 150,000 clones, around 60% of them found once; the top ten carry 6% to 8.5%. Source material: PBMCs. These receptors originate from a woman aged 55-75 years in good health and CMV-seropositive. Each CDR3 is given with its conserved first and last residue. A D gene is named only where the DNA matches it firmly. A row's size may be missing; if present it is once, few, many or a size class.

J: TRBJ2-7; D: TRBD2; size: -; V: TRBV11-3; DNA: TGTGCCAGCAGCTTATCATTGGCCCGGGGCTCGCGGGGGGAGCAGTACTTC; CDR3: CASSLSLARGSRGEQYF
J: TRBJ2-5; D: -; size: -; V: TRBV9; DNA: TGTGCCAGCAGCACCCTCAAGAGGGGGGAGACCCAGTACTTC; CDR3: CASSTLKRGETQYF
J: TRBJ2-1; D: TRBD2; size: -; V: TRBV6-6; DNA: TGTGCCAGCAGTTACACTAGCGGGAGAAGCAATGAGCAGTTCTTC; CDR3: CASSYTSGRSNEQFF
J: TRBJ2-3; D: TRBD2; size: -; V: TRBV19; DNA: TGTGCCAGTACAGGCAGGGAGGGCGCAGATACGCAGTATTTT; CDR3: CASTGREGADTQYF
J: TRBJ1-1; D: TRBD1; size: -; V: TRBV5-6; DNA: TGTGCCAGCAGCTGGCGGGACAGGTTTCGGACTGAAGCTTTCTTT; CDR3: CASSWRDRFRTEAFF
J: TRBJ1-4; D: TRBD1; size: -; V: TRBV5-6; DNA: TGTGCCAGCAGCTCAACAGGGGGCGCGTCCCGTGAAAAACTGTTTTTT; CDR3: CASSSTGGASREKLFF
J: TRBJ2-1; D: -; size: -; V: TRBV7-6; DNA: TGTGCCAGCAGCTTAGGGGGCAGGGCCAATGAGCAGTTCTTC; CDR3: CASSLGGRANEQFF
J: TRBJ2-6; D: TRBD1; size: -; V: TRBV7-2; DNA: TGTGCCAGCAGCTTAACAGGGGGCTCTGGGGCCAACGTCCTGACTTTC; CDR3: CASSLTGGSGANVLTF
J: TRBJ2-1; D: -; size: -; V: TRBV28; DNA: TGTGCCAGCAGCCTACATAGCGGTTACAATGAGCAGTTCTTC; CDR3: CASSLHSGYNEQFF
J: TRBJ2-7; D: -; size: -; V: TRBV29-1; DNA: TGCAGCGTGGCGCGGGGTTTAGGGGGCAGGGAAGCCCTTTCCTACGAGCAGTACTTC; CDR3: CSVARGLGGREALSYEQYF
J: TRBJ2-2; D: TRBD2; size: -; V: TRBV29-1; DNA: TGCAGCGTTGAAGTTGGGGCAGGCGGCGGGAGTTACTCCGGGGAGCTGTTTTTT; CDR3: CSVEVGAGGGSYSGELFF
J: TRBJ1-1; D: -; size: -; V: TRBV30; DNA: TGTGCTCAACACCCACCTAATCGGGGGATGGGCACTGAAGCTTTCTTT; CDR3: CAQHPPNRGMGTEAFF
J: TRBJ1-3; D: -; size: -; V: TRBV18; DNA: TGTGCCAGCTCAGAGACAGCTTACTCTGGAAACACCATATATTTT; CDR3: CASSETAYSGNTIYF
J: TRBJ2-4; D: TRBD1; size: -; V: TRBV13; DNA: TGTGCCAGCAGCCCCATCTCTGGGACAGAAAGAAACATTCAGTACTTC; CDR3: CASSPISGTERNIQYF
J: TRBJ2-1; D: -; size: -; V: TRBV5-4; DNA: TGTGCCAGCAGCTTTGGGGGCGGCAATGAGCAGTTCTTC; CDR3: CASSFGGGNEQFF
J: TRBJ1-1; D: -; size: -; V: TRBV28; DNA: TGTGCCAGCAGTTTAAGAGGGAGGACTGAAGCTTTCTTT; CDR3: CASSLRGRTEAFF
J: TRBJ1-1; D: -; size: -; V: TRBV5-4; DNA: TGTGCCAGCAGCTTGGCAGGGAAGGACACTGAAGCTTTCTTT; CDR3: CASSLAGKDTEAFF
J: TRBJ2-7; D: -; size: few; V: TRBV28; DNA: TGTGCCAGCCAGGGTACGGCCTACGAGCAGTACTTC; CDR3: CASQGTAYEQYF
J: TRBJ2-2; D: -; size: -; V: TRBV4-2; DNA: TGTGCCAGCAGCCCCAACTACGGCGGCGCGAACACCGGGGAGCTGTTTTTT; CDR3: CASSPNYGGANTGELFF
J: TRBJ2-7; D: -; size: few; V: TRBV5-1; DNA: TGCGCCAGCAGCTTGGCCGGGGGATCCTACGAGCAGTACTTC; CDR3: CASSLAGGSYEQYF
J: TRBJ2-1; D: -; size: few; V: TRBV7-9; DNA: TGTGCCAGCAGCGATGGACTTGCGGGCGACAATGAGCAGTTCTTC; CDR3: CASSDGLAGDNEQFF
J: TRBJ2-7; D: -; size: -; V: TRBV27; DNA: TGTGCCAGCAGTTTTACGGGGAGCTCCTACGAGCAGTACTTC; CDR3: CASSFTGSSYEQYF
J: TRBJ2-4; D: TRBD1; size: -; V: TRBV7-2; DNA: TGTGCCAGCAGCCAGGACAGGGCTGGAGACATTCAGTACTTC; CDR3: CASSQDRAGDIQYF
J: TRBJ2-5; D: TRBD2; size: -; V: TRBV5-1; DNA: TGCGCCAGCAGCTGGGGACGTGGCGGGAGGGCCGCTGAGACCCAGTACTTC; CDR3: CASSWGRGGRAAETQYF
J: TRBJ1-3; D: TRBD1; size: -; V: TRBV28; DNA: TGTGCCAGCAGTTGGGACAGGGCCACCATATATTTT; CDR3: CASSWDRATIYF
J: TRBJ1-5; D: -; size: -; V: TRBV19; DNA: TGTGCCAGTAGTATGGGGTCGGGCGGGGGGCCCCAGCATTTT; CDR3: CASSMGSGGGPQHF
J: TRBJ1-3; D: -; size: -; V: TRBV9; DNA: TGTGCCAGCAGCCCCCGGGGGGGATCAGGAAACACCATATATTTT; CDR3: CASSPRGGSGNTIYF
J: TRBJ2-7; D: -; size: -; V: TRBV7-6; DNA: TGTGCCAGCAGCTTAGGGCGGGCCTACGAGCAGTACTTC; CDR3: CASSLGRAYEQYF
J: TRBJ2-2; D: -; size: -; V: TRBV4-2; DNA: TGTGCCAGCAGCCAAGAATTTGCTGGGACTCCGGGAACCGGGGAGCTGTTTTTT; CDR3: CASSQEFAGTPGTGELFF
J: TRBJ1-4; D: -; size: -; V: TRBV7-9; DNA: TGTGCCAGCAGCCCTCGGAGCGACGCTAATGAAAAACTGTTTTTT; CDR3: CASSPRSDANEKLFF
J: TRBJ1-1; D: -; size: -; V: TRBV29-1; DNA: TGCAGCGTTGCCGCCCCGGGGTACACTGAAGCTTTCTTT; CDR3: CSVAAPGYTEAFF
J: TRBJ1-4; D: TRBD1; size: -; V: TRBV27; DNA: TGTGCCAGCAGTTCGACAGGGGGCTTGTGGGAAAAACTGTTTTTT; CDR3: CASSSTGGLWEKLFF
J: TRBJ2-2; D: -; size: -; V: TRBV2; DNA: TGTGCCAGCAGTGAAGCTCGGCTAGCAAACACCGGGGAGCTGTTTTTT; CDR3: CASSEARLANTGELFF
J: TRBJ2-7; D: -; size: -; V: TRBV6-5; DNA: TGTGCCAGCAGATACGGACAGAATTCCGCCTACGAGCAGTACTTC; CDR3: CASRYGQNSAYEQYF
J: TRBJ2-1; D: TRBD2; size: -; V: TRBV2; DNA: TGTGCCAGCAGTGTTATTATCGGGAGGGGTCTGGTTTATGAGCAGTTCTTC; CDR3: CASSVIIGRGLVYEQFF
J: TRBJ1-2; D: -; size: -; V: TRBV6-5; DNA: TGTGCCAGCAGTAAGAATCTTGACAGTCTCTATGGCTACACCTTC; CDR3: CASSKNLDSLYGYTF
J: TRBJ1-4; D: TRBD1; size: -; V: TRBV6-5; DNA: TGTGCCAGCAGTTACTCGACAGGGGGGTCTAATGAAAAACTGTTTTTT; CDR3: CASSYSTGGSNEKLFF
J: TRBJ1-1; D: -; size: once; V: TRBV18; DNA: TGTGCCAGCTCACCTCGGTTGAACACTGAAGCTTTCTTT; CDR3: CASSPRLNTEAFF